Given below is one T cell receptor beta chain in context. The V segment lost 4 bases and the J segment 7 bases; nucleotides outside the gene matches: 4. The CDR3 covers 13 residues. Per germline, CDR1 SGHNT and CDR2 YYREEE (reference sequence). Reverse transcription of about 0.45 to 1 ug RNA was performed with random hexamers. The TCR beta CDR3 was amplified by immunoSEQ multiplex PCR across 54 Vbeta, 13 Jbeta. MiXCR, applied by TCRdb to the immunoSEQ multiplex PCR reads, yields one record per CDR3 protein. The data contain roughly 150,000 distinct CDR3 sequences, roughly 95% of them seen just once; the ten biggest clones take up 0.16%. This sample stems from a study of CD8 T cells in Susac syndrome. CD8+ and CD4+ T cells from blood underwent TCR beta sequencing, which was carried out in a high-throughput format.

The chain employs TRBV5-4 and TRBJ2-1, with TRBD1 matching 8 bases. Sequencing was carried out using CD4+ T cells from PBMCs. The TCR originated in a human donor with Susac syndrome. The CDR3 region has the DNA TGTGCCAGCAGCCCAACAGGGGGAAATGAGCAGTTCTTC. Its translation is CASSPTGGNEQFF.